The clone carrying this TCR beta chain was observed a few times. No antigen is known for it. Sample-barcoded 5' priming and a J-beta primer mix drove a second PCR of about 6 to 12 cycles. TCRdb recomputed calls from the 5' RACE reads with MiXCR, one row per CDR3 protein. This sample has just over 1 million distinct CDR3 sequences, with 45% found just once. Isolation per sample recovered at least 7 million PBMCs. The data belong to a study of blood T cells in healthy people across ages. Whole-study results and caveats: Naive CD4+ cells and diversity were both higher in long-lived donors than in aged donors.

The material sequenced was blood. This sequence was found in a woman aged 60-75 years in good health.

This CDR3 is CASSIATGSTDTQYF. DNA for the CDR3: TGTGCCAGCAGCATAGCGACGGGGAGCACAGATACGCAGTATTTT. The chain links TRBV12-3 or TRBV12-4 to TRBJ2-3, with TRBD2 as a possible D gene (5 bases). Trimming pared 6 bases from V and 0 bases from J, leaving 13 bases between. CDR3 size: 15 residues.